This TCR beta chain was recorded in a study of regulatory T cells in long-lasting Graves disease. About the study: Patients with new Graves' disease had used antithyroid drugs below 3 months.

The sample holds a few counts of this clonotype. Its antigen is currently unknown. V was cut by 4 bases and J by 3 bases, with 16 bases left in between. This CDR3 region has 14 residues. Germline lookup yields CDR1 GTSNPN and CDR2 SVGIG (reference sequence). Study results and caveats: Gene preferences differed: TRBV28, TRBJ1-2, TRBJ2-5 in persistent cases.

Building of the TCR beta libraries involved iRepertoire HTBI primers and Arm-PCR of CDR3 regions. TCRdb called the multiplex PCR reads again in MiXCR, with one record for every CDR3 protein. Of roughly 500,000 distinct CDR3 sequences listed, 13% were seen once; the top ten hold roughly a tenth. Documented time point: newly diagnosed GD, antithyroid drugs for less than 3 months. Researchers made the TCR library from RNA that was extracted from PBMCs. The sample was also linked to a second study, of T cells in Graves' hyperthyroidism and ophthalmopathy.

The receptor was isolated from a man aged 25 to 40 with Graves disease. The source material was peripheral blood mononuclear cells (PBMCs), sampled at new diagnosis, from a patient treated with antithyroid drugs. The chain links TRBV30 to TRBJ2-7; D perhaps matches TRBD1 (6 bases). Here the CDR3 DNA reads TGTGCCTGGACGAGACCCGACAGGATCTACGAGCAGTACTTC. This gives the protein CAWTRPDRIYEQYF.